A single sample gave rise to the 14 T cell receptor beta chains below, sequenced in a study of early T cells in non-severe SARS-CoV-2 infection. TCRdb re-called the 5' RACE reads with MiXCR, one entry per CDR3 protein. The table shows 50,000 to 55,000 distinct CDR3 sequences, with 9% to 9.5% occurring only once. The sequenced sample was whole blood. These receptors all stem from an adult who was a healthcare worker with PCR-confirmed SARS-CoV-2 infection or an uninfected control (not recorded which).

In its sample, this clonotype was seen many times. The rearrangement uses TRBV27 and TRBJ1-1, with D maybe TRBD1 (5 bases). The CDR3 is made up of 14 amino acids. Germline lookup yields CDR1 MNHEY and CDR2 SMNVEV (reference sequence). Trimming removed 1 base at V and 3 bases at J, with 9 bases between. The CDR3, as DNA: TGTGCCAGCAGTTTATACCCGGGGGACACTGAAGCTTTCTTT. Its protein is CASSLYPGDTEAFF.

The chain recombines TRBV7-2 with TRBJ2-3, with a tentative D call TRBD1 (5 bases). The V and J ends lost 9 bases and 2 bases respectively, with 21 bases between them. CDR1 is SGHTA, CDR2 FQGNSA, per germline. The CDR3 runs to 16 residues. CDR3 bases: TGTGCCAGTGCCCGACGAGGCAGGGCGAACACAGATACGCAGTATTTT. Translation: CASARRGRANTDTQYF.

This clonotype appeared many times. The J gene is TRBJ2-7, the V gene TRBV18; D might be TRBD1 (5 bases). In germline, CDR1 is KGHSH, CDR2 LQKENI. With 3 bases removed from V and 4 bases from J, the gap between germline ends came to 16 bases. There are 15 residues in the CDR3. The CDR3 loop is CASSPQQDGSYEQYF. The CDR3 region has the DNA TGTGCCAGCTCACCGCAACAGGACGGATCATACGAGCAGTACTTC. The full variable domain, with the rest looked up from reference TRBV18 and TRBJ2-7, is NAGVMQNPRHLVRRRGQEARLRCSPMKGHSHVYWYRQLPEEGLKFMVYLQKENIIDESGMPKERFSAEFPKEGPSILRIQQVVRGDSAAYFCASSPQQDGSYEQYFGPGTRLTVT.

Concerning this clonotype: One end of the junction varies from germline; a read error may be responsible. The J gene is TRBJ2-7, the V gene TRBV5-6; no reliable D call. The V gene's germline CDR1 is SGHDT and CDR2 YYEEEE. CDR3 size: 13 residues. This CDR3 reads CAGSSPGAHEQYF. The CDR3 DNA reads as TGTGCCGGCAGCTCACCCGGAGCCCACGAGCAGTACTTC.

This clonotype appeared many times. V gene TRBV7-2 combines with J gene TRBJ1-5; the D is unclear. The CDR3 runs 13 residues. The V end was cut by 4 bases, the J end by 4 bases, with 8 bases between. The germline CDR1 and CDR2 sequences are SGHTA and FQGNSA. CDR3 in DNA: TGTGCCAGCAGCTCCGTGATAAATCAGCCCCAGCATTTT. Translated: CASSSVINQPQHF.

The CDR3 DNA sequence: TGTGCCAGCAGCTTAGTCCTAGCTGATGGCTACACCTTC. Its protein is CASSLVLADGYTF. The chain joins TRBV11-2 to TRBJ1-2, with unresolved D. From germline, CDR1 is SGHAT and CDR2 FQNNGV. V was pared by 1 base and J by 6 bases, with 9 bases between. The CDR3 sequence is 13 residues long. Together with reference TRBV11-2 and TRBJ1-2, the CDR3 gives the full variable domain: EAGVAQSPRYKIIEKRQSVAFWCNPISGHATLYWYQQILGQGPKLLIQFQNNGVVDDSQLPKDRFSAERLKGVDSTLKIQPAKLEDSAVYLCASSLVLADGYTFGSGTRLTVV.

This clonotype was recorded at least ten times. The chain couples TRBV4-1 to TRBJ1-2; D gene uncertain. The CDR3 runs to 13 residues. The ends were cut back, 6 bases at V and 0 bases at J, with 8 bases in the middle. Germline loops: CDR1 MGHRA, CDR2 YSYEKL. CDR3 amino acids: CASRPTPNYGYTF. The CDR3 nucleotides read TGCGCCAGCAGACCCACACCTAACTATGGCTACACCTTC.

There are many counts of this clonotype. V is TRBV27 and J is TRBJ2-6, with D tentatively TRBD2 (5 bases). Trimming took off 8 bases at V and 1 base at J, with 6 bases between the two ends. Germline V lookup: CDR1 MNHEY, CDR2 SMNVEV (reference sequence). The CDR3 loop spans 13 amino acids. CDR3 amino acids: CASRESGANVLTF. The CDR3 DNA reads TGTGCCAGCCGGGAATCTGGGGCCAACGTCCTGACTTTC.

This clonotype showed up many times. The chain uses TRBV6-6 and TRBJ2-1, with D perhaps TRBD2 (6 bases). Germline CDR1 is MNHNY and CDR2 is SVGAGI (reference sequence). The CDR3 runs to 15 residues. Trimming took 2 bases from V and 4 from J, leaving 12 bases between them. The CDR3 nucleotides are TGTGCCAGCAGTTACATTGGGGGGATTTACAATGAGCAGTTCTTC. Translation gives CASSYIGGIYNEQFF.

This clonotype was counted ten times or more. The chain joins TRBV7-2 to TRBJ2-3; D gene unclear. Germline lookup yields CDR1 SGHTA and CDR2 FQGNSA. Trimming removed 5 bases from V and 5 bases from J, with 11 bases in between. The CDR3 extends over 13 amino acids. The CDR3 sequence: CASSLGFKDTQYF. The CDR3, as DNA: TGTGCCAGCAGCCTAGGTTTCAAAGATACGCAGTATTTT.

The J gene is TRBJ2-7, the V gene TRBV20-1, with a possible D match to TRBD1 (6 bases). Germline CDR1 is DFQATT and CDR2 is SNEGSKA (reference sequence). The CDR3 consists of 15 residues. V dropped 3 bases and J dropped 0 bases, with 15 bases sitting between them. CDR3 loop: CSARGHIFSSYEQYF. DNA for the CDR3: TGCAGTGCTAGGGGACACATTTTCAGCTCCTACGAGCAGTACTTC.

This clonotype was detected many times. This rearrangement joins TRBV4-1 to TRBJ2-7; D uncertain. This CDR3 comprises 13 residues. The germline V and J ends were trimmed by 0 bases and 3 bases, with 6 bases remaining between them. Germline V gene lookup returns CDR1 MGHRA and CDR2 YSYEKL. The CDR3 coding sequence is TGCGCCAGCAGCCAAGATCCAGACTACGAGCAGTACTTC. This sequence encodes CASSQDPDYEQYF.

This clonotype was recorded at least ten times. J is TRBJ2-4 and V is TRBV7-2; D possibly corresponds to TRBD2 (5 bases). This CDR3 contains 16 residues. Trimming shortened V by 3 bases and J by 1 base, and 13 bases separated the two germline ends. Per germline, CDR1 SGHTA and CDR2 FQGNSA. CDR3 coding DNA: TGTGCCAGCAGCTTGCGGGTTAGGGCGGCCAAAAACATTCAGTACTTC. Residues: CASSLRVRAAKNIQYF.

This clonotype was seen ten or more times. The V call is TRBV3-1, the J call TRBJ2-5; 7 nucleotides agree with TRBD2. The CDR3 consists of 12 residues. V was clipped by 3 bases and J by 5 bases; unmatched bases: 0. Germline V gene data show CDR1 as LGHDT and CDR2 as YNNKEL (reference sequence). CDR3 sequence: CASSQGGETQYF. CDR3 nucleotides: TGTGCCAGCAGCCAGGGGGGGGAGACCCAGTACTTC.